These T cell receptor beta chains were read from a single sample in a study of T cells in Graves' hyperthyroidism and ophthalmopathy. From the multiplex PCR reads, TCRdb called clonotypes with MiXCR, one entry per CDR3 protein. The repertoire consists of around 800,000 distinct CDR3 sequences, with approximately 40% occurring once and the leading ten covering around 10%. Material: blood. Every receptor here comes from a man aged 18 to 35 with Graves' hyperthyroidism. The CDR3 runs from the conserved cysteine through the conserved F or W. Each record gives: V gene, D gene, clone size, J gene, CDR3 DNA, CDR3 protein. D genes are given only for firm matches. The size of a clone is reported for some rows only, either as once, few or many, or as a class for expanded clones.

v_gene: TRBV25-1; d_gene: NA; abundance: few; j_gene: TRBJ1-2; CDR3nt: TGTGCCAGCCGAACAGGAACCTATGGCTACACCTTC; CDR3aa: CASRTGTYGYTF
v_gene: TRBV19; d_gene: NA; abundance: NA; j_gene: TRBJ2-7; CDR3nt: TGTGCCAGTAGTATAGGCGGGACAGTCAGCTCCTACGAGCAGTACTTC; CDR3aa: CASSIGGTVSSYEQYF
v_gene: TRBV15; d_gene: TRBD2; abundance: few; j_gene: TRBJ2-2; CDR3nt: TGTGCCACCAGCAGAGGGCTTTTTTCCGGGACTAGCGGGTACACCGGGGAGCTGTTTTTT; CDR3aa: CATSRGLFSGTSGYTGELFF
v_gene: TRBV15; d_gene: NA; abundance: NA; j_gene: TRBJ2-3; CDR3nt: TGTGCCACCAGCAGGAAGACGCCCGGGGATACGCAGTATTTT; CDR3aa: CATSRKTPGDTQYF
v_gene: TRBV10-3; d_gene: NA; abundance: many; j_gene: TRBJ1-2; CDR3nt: TGTGCCATCAGTGTCTGGGGCTCCCATAACTATGGCTACACCTTC; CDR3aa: CAISVWGSHNYGYTF
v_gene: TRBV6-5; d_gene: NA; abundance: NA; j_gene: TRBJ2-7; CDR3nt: TGTGCCAGCACTTCCCCCTCAAGTGGCGGCTCCTACGAGCAGTACTTC; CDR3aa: CASTSPSSGGSYEQYF
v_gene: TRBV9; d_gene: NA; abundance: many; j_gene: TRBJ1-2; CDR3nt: TGTGCCAGCACCACCACCGGGGGGTCTAACTATGGCTACACCTTC; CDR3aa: CASTTTGGSNYGYTF
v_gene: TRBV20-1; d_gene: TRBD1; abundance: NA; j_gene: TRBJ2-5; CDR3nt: TGCAGTGCTTCGGGACAGAGTCAAGAGACCCAGTACTTC; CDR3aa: CSASGQSQETQYF
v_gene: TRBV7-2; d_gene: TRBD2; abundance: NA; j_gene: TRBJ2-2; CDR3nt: TGTGCCAGCAGTTACCCGCGGGGCGGGAGCAGCACCGGGGAGCTGTTTTTT; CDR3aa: CASSYPRGGSSTGELFF
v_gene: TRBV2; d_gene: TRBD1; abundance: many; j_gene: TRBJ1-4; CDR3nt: TGTGCCAGCAGTCGGGACAGGGAGAATGAAAAACTGTTTTTT; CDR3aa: CASSRDRENEKLFF
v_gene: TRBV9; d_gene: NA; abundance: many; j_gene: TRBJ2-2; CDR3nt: TGTGCCAGCAACAATTGGGAGAACGGGGAGCTGTTTTTT; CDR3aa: CASNNWENGELFF
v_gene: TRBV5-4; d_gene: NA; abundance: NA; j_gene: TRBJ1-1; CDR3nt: TGTGCCAGCAAAGGGGAATTTGACACTGAAGCTTTCTTT; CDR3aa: CASKGEFDTEAFF
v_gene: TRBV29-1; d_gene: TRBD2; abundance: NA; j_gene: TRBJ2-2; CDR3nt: TGCAGCGGACTAGCGGCAGATCTCACCGGGGAGCTGTTTTTT; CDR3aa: CSGLAADLTGELFF
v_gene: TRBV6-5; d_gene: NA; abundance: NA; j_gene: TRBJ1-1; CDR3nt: TGTGCCAGCAGTTACGAGGCGGGGGTTTACACTGAAGCTTTCTTT; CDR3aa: CASSYEAGVYTEAFF
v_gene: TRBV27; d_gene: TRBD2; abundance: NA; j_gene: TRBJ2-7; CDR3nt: TGTGCCAGCAGTTTCCAGCCTAGCGGGAGTTTCGAGCAGTACTTC; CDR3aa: CASSFQPSGSFEQYF
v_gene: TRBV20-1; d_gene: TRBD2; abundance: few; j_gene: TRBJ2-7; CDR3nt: TGCAGTGCCGGGGGGGCAGGGGACCTCTACGAGCAGTACTTC; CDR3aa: CSAGGAGDLYEQYF
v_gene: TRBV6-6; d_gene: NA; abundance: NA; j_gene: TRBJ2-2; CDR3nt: TGTGCCAGCGGGTCGCCGGCCGGGGAGCTGTTTTTT; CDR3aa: CASGSPAGELFF